What follows describes a single T cell receptor (beta chain). The data are from a study of blood T cell repertoires in COVID-19. For the study at large: Spain, Italy and the United States supplied samples that represented acute and convalescent COVID-19. Sources were T cells, B-cell-depleted T cells, or PBMCs; the material itself was cDNA or gDNA.

Per the original data handling: Scientists estimated how many nucleated cells there were by amplifying reference gene primers. Assay used: immunoSEQ multiplex PCR; TCRdb lists only in-frame clones, some missing. V, J and clone size derive from that table, while D and trimming were established from the DNA sequence. This table holds some 220,000 clones, approximately 91% found once. The ends lost 5 bases at V and 4 bases at J; junction bases unmatched: 5. The CDR3 contains 15 residues. Looked up from germline, CDR1 is SGHVS and CDR2 is FNYEAQ. The sample consisted of peripheral blood. This sequence originates from a man younger than 45 with COVID-19, enrolled during active disease. The chain joins TRBV7-6 to TRBJ2-1; 10 bases fit TRBD2. CDR3 bases: TGTGCCAGCAGCAAAACTAGCGGGGCTTACAATGAGCAGTTCTTC. It specifies CASSKTSGAYNEQFF.